This TCR beta chain was sequenced in a study of molecular identifiers for immune sequencing clone quantification. Study details: Sequencing covered four of five parts into which replicate RNA from about 21,000 or 97,000 naive CD8 cells was split.

Points on this clonotype: A single base separates this from a much larger clone, so it may be a read error. In this CDR3 the conserved last residue, phenylalanine or tryptophan, is missing, so a read error is likely.

Previously described methods and listed TCR primers were employed for the bulk TCR libraries. In TCRdb, the PCR reads were re-called with MiXCR into one record per CDR3 protein. The table shows 460,000 or so distinct CDR3 sequences, with about 21% occurring only once. CDR3 length: 13 amino acids. Germline lookup yields CDR1 SGHTA and CDR2 FQGNSA. Trimming shortened V by 2 bases and J by 6 bases, and 8 bases separated the two germline ends. What was sequenced was naive CD8+ T cells from blood, with Jurkat cell RNA spiked in. Subset reported: FACS-sorted CD8+CD4-CCR7+CD45RA+ naive T cells. V gene TRBV7-2 combines with J gene TRBJ2-1; tentatively, D is TRBD1 (5 bases). This TCR came from a human donor in good health. Some libraries in this study had Jurkat cell RNA spiked in. CDR3 DNA sequence: TGTGCCAGCAGCTTAATAGACAGCAATGAGCAGTTCCTC. Protein sequence: CASSLIDSNEQFL.